The entry that follows covers one T cell receptor (beta chain) sequence. Its target is unknown. These data are taken from a study of Ad26.COV2.S vaccination and SARS-CoV-2 variants. Background on the study: Participant was drawn from the COV1001 Ad26.COV2.S trial arm.

CDR3 length: 13 amino acids. The germline V gene has CDR1 LGHNA and CDR2 YNFKEQ. Trimming shortened V by 4 bases and J by 4 bases, and 11 bases separated the two germline ends. Clones were sequenced by immunoSEQ multiplex PCR, and TCRdb holds only the in-frame ones, with some missing. The data contain hundreds of thousands of clones, about 85% of them singletons. Treatment here: approximately 18 received Ad26.COV2.S at low or high dose, single or two shots; roughly five received placebo; per-sample allocation not given. After the first vaccine or placebo injection, samples were drawn on day 63. An adult aged 18-55 years in Boston served as the donor. Study-level results: The analyses of TCR breadth and depth may have understated the size of total T cell responses. Similar non-spike TCR breadth was observed in recipients of vaccine and of placebo.

This sequence was found in a person between 18 and 65 years old who received the Ad26.COV2.S COVID-19 vaccine or a placebo. The V and J genes are TRBV4-2 and TRBJ2-7, with D perhaps matching TRBD2 (5 bases). Material: peripheral blood, obtained in a trial of Ad26.COV2.S vaccine versus placebo. CDR3 bases: TGTGCCAGCAGCCCACCGGGGAAATACGAGCAGTACTTC. It yields the protein CASSPPGKYEQYF.